This T cell receptor beta chain was sequenced in a study of blood T cell repertoires in COVID-19 (dated by TCRdb to the early 2020s). For context, the study as a whole: Collaborator samples came from the United States, Italy and Spain and covered acute and convalescent phases of COVID-19. Samples came from the ongoing ImmuneRACE study (first 160 participants) plus 1,254 subjects from 6 global collaborators. The prospective study material was composed of cDNA or gDNA derived from T cells, B-cell-depleted T cells, or PBMCs. A de-identified subject ID, COVID-19 status, age in years and sex were almost always included in the sample metadata. Where available, HLA class I and class II types were obtained from metadata supplied by the sample provider rather than from assay-based typing. Deeply sampled blood TCRbeta repertoires from subjects exposed to, actively infected with, or recovered from COVID-19 were included in the dataset. A freely available public database, intended as a resource for researchers studying the immune response to SARS-CoV-2, is where the repertoires were released.

Study-level results and caveats: The quantity of clinical and demographic metadata differed by source and by participant and was supplied without curation.

This clone has just a few counts. It lacks a known antigen. Base quality data are lacking; no much larger clone is found one base away. TCRbeta CDR3 regions were amplified from genomic DNA using the immunoSEQ Assay, a bias-controlled multiplex PCR. As for how the authors treated the data: Within the assay, amplification of reference gene primers was used to estimate how many nucleated cells each sample contained. Sequence reads were collapsed and filtered to measure the absolute abundance of every unique TCRbeta CDR3 rearrangement. Productive Simpson clonality was computed per sample as the square root of Simpson's diversity index over productive rearrangements. In TCRdb, the immuneACCESS table is reduced to in-frame sequences with V and J assigned. These tables do not hold every clone; where another copy was compared, an unresolved V gene accounts for under half, and the others remain unexplained. V and J calls and clone size come straight from that table; D and trimming were deduced from the DNA. This sample has roughly 190,000 clones in its table, and around 87% of those were observed once. The ten largest account for approximately 4% of the sample.

The collaborating institutions used their own protocols to collect whole blood in K2EDTA tubes. For TCRbeta analysis, collaborator samples were shipped as frozen whole blood, as isolated PBMCs, or as DNA extracted from either sample type. This TCR came from a man aged 18-30 years with active or convalescent COVID-19. Sequences were obtained from peripheral blood.

The nucleotide sequence is given as TGTGCCAGCAGTGGACCGACAGGGGGCTATGAAAAACTGTTTTTT. This sequence encodes CASSGPTGGYEKLFF. The sequence is built from TRBV9 and TRBJ1-4, and TRBD1 aligns with 10 junction nucleotides. CDR1 and CDR2, looked up from the germline V gene, are SGDLS and YYNGEE. V lost 5 bases and J lost 6 bases, and the count of bases not matched to a germline gene is 7. Taken from cysteine to phenylalanine, the CDR3 has 15 residues. Only the CDR3 region is kept as DNA, spanning 45 bases read in frame from base 1.